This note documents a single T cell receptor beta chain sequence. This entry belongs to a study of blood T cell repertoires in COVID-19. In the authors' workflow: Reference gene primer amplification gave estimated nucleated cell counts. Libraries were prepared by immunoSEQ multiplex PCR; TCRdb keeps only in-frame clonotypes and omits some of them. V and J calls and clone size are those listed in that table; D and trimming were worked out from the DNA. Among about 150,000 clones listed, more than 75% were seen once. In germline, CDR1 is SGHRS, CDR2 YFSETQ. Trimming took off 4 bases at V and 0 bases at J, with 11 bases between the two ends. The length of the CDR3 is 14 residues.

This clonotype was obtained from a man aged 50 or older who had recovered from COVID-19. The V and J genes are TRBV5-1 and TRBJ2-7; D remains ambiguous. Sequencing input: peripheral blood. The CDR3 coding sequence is TGCGCCAGCAGCCTTATACGGAGCTCCTACGAGCAGTACTTC. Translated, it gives CASSLIRSSYEQYF.